A single sample is the source of the 18 T cell receptor beta chains below, sequenced in a study of early T cells in non-severe SARS-CoV-2 infection. TCRdb recomputed calls from the 5' RACE reads with MiXCR, one row per CDR3 protein. The sample yields roughly 50,000 distinct CDR3 sequences, 8% to 9% seen once. Material for sequencing was whole blood. All receptors come from an adult who was a healthcare worker with PCR-confirmed SARS-CoV-2 infection or an uninfected control (not recorded which).

This clonotype was seen repeatedly, ten times or more. The chain joins TRBV12-3 or TRBV12-4 to TRBJ1-1; D may be TRBD1 (6 bases). The CDR3 consists of 12 residues. V lost 5 bases and J 8 bases, leaving 12 bases between the germline ends. CDR3 nucleotide sequence: TGTGCCAGCAGTAAAGGACAGACCGAAGCTTTCTTT. This translates into CASSKGQTEAFF.

The chain couples TRBV18 to TRBJ2-3, with 11 bases matching TRBD1. The germline gives CDR1 KGHSH, CDR2 LQKENI. The CDR3 length is 16 residues. Trimming took 6 bases from V and 5 from J; bases not matched to a gene: 10. CDR3 sequence reads: CASSPPRGTGGDTQYF. CDR3 nucleotides: TGTGCCAGCTCCCCCCCGCGTGGGACAGGGGGAGATACGCAGTATTTT.

This clonotype occurred many times. V gene TRBV11-2 combines with J gene TRBJ2-1; D may be TRBD2 (5 bases). This CDR3 comprises 14 residues. Germline V gene sequence: CDR1 SGHAT, CDR2 FQNNGV. V lost 5 bases, J lost 8 bases, and 16 bases lay in between. CDR3 protein: CASSPPGLAHEQFF. The CDR3 DNA reads TGTGCCAGCAGCCCACCCGGCCTAGCACATGAGCAGTTCTTC.

At least ten counts were recorded for this clonotype. The gene calls are TRBV28 and TRBJ2-3, with 8 positions matching TRBD2. The CDR3 covers 21 residues. V dropped 5 bases and J dropped 2; count of bases not matched to a gene: 24. Germline-derived CDR1 and CDR2 are MDHEN and SYDVKM. CDR3 region: CASSTLGAGAEGPPDTDTQYF. In nucleotides, the CDR3 is TGTGCCAGCAGTACCCTCGGAGCGGGAGCTGAGGGACCCCCCGACACAGATACGCAGTATTTT.

This clonotype ranks as medium-sized (0.01 to 0.1%). The gene calls are TRBV10-3 and TRBJ2-7, with 12 positions matching TRBD1. Trimming at V came to 10 bases and at J to 7 bases, leaving 8 bases not matched to a gene. Per the germline V gene, CDR1 is ENHRY and CDR2 is SYGVKD. The CDR3 is 13 residues long. The CDR3 DNA follows: TGTGCCACCCAGGGACAGGGGGCCGGTGAGCAGTACTTC. Its translation is CATQGQGAGEQYF.

CDR3 in amino acids: CSGLAGDNEQFF. In nucleotides, the CDR3 is TGCAGCGGACTAGCGGGAGATAATGAGCAGTTCTTC. The rearrangement joins TRBV29-1 to TRBJ2-1; 12 nucleotides align to TRBD2. Germline CDR1 and CDR2: SQVTM and ANQGSEA. The length of the CDR3 is 12 residues. The V segment lost 7 bases and the J segment 7 bases; nucleotides outside the gene matches: 2.

The genes are TRBV7-2 and TRBJ2-7; 11 bases line up with TRBD2. Germline V gene sequence: CDR1 SGHTA, CDR2 FQGNSA. The trim removed 2 bases at V and 6 bases at J, leaving 6 bases unmatched. The CDR3 consists of 15 residues. CDR3 amino acids: CASSLLAGGDGEQYF. The DNA of the CDR3 is TGTGCCAGCAGCTTACTAGCGGGAGGAGACGGCGAGCAGTACTTC.

This clonotype occurred a few times. The chain joins TRBV12-2 to TRBJ2-1; the table's D call of TRBD2 was not tested on the DNA. TRBV12-2 is a listed pseudogene. The CDR3 has 15 residues. In DNA, the CDR3 is TGTGCAAGTCTCGAGGCCGGGACTAGACCCAATGAGCAGTTCTTC. As protein: CASLEAGTRPNEQFF.

The chain couples TRBV28 to TRBJ2-1; 9 nucleotides align to TRBD1. CDR1 MDHEN and CDR2 SYDVKM come from the germline V gene. The CDR3 extends over 15 amino acids. The ends lost 5 bases at V and 6 bases at J; junction bases unmatched: 8. CDR3 bases: TGTGCCAGCAGTCCACAGGGGGCGTCGGGCAATGAGCAGTTCTTC. The encoded protein is CASSPQGASGNEQFF.

There are a few counts of this clonotype. The CDR3 DNA reads as TGTGCCAGCAGCTTAGCTGCGGGGACAGGGAGTCAGCCCCAGCATTTT. Protein sequence: CASSLAAGTGSQPQHF. The chain joins TRBV7-6 to TRBJ1-5; 9 bases match TRBD1. The CDR3 is 16 residues long. In germline, CDR1 is SGHVS, CDR2 FNYEAQ. The V segment lost 0 bases and the J segment 6 bases; nucleotides outside the gene matches: 6.

This clonotype came up a few times. This chain links TRBV5-1 with TRBJ2-5; no reliable D call. Deletions cut 4 bases from V and 5 bases from J, with 18 bases between. CDR1 and CDR2 from the germline V gene are SGHRS and YFSETQ. CDR3 length: 15 amino acids. The CDR3 sequence is CASSETRPMGETQYF. The CDR3 DNA sequence: TGCGCCAGCAGCGAAACAAGACCCATGGGGGAGACCCAGTACTTC. The entire variable domain, with the rest obtained from reference TRBV5-1 and TRBJ2-5, is as follows: KAGVTQTPRYLIKTRGQQVTLSCSPISGHRSVSWYQQTPGQGLQFLFEYFSETQRNKGNFPGRFSGRQFSNSRSEMNVSTLELGDSALYLCASSETRPMGETQYFGPGTRLLVL.

This chain joins TRBV20-1 and TRBJ2-1, with TRBD2 matching 10 bases. The CDR3 runs 14 residues. Germline V CDR1 and CDR2: DFQATT, SNEGSKA (reference sequence). Trimming at V came to 5 bases and at J to 9 bases, leaving 10 bases not matched to a gene. The CDR3 here is CSASRVAGGSEQFF. CDR3 DNA: TGCAGTGCTTCGAGGGTAGCGGGAGGCTCTGAGCAGTTCTTC.

The chain has TRBV6-5 and TRBJ2-3; weak D call: TRBD1 (7 bases). Germline V gives CDR1 MNHEY, CDR2 SVGAGI. Trimming removed 2 bases from V and 0 bases from J, with 12 bases in between. The CDR3 is made up of 16 amino acids. The chain's CDR3 is CASSYGGTVSTDTQYF. CDR3 nucleotide sequence: TGTGCCAGCAGTTACGGCGGGACAGTTAGCACAGATACGCAGTATTTT.

This clonotype is categorized as medium-sized (0.01 to 0.1%). J is TRBJ2-1 and V is TRBV11-2, with TRBD2 as a possible D gene (5 bases). The CDR3 is 13 amino acids. With 0 bases removed from V and 8 bases from J, the gap between germline ends came to 8 bases. Per germline, CDR1 SGHAT and CDR2 FQNNGV. The DNA for the CDR3 is TGTGCCAGCAGCTTAGATCGGGGAGATGAGCAGTTCTTC. Amino acids: CASSLDRGDEQFF.

This clonotype is categorized as medium-sized. The gene calls are TRBV2 and TRBJ2-1; D uncertain. CDR1 is SNHLY and CDR2 is FYNNEI in the germline V gene. The CDR3 loop spans 13 amino acids. V lost 4 bases and J 5 bases, leaving 9 bases between the germline ends. CDR3 amino acids: CASSGWVNNEQFF. The CDR3 DNA follows: TGTGCCAGCAGTGGATGGGTTAACAATGAGCAGTTCTTC.

The table lists this clonotype with many counts. The rearrangement uses TRBV20-1 and TRBJ2-1; the match to TRBD2 covers 9 bases. The CDR3 sequence is 17 residues long. The germline CDR1 and CDR2 sequences are DFQATT and SNEGSKA (reference sequence). V was pared by 0 bases and J by 9 bases, with 15 bases of the junction left unmatched. The DNA of the CDR3 is TGCAGTGCTAGAGACCCAACCGGGACTAGCAGTACGGGTGAGCAGTTCTTC. Translation gives CSARDPTGTSSTGEQFF.

This chain links TRBV2 with TRBJ2-7, with TRBD1 as a possible D gene (6 bases). Looked up from germline, CDR1 is SNHLY and CDR2 is FYNNEI. V was cut by 3 bases and J by 3 bases, with 12 bases left in between. The CDR3 runs 14 residues. The CDR3 DNA reads TGTGCCAGCAGTGACGCACAGGGTGGCTACGAGCAGTACTTC. Translating it yields CASSDAQGGYEQYF.

The table lists this clonotype with many counts. The V and J genes are TRBV6-1 and TRBJ1-2; D gene uncertain. The V end lost 0 bases, the J end lost 4 bases, and 6 bases lay between the germline ends. The length of the CDR3 is 13 residues. The V gene's germline CDR1 is MNHNS and CDR2 SASEGT. The CDR3: CASSEARFYGYTF. CDR3 DNA sequence: TGTGCCAGCAGTGAAGCGAGGTTCTATGGCTACACCTTC.